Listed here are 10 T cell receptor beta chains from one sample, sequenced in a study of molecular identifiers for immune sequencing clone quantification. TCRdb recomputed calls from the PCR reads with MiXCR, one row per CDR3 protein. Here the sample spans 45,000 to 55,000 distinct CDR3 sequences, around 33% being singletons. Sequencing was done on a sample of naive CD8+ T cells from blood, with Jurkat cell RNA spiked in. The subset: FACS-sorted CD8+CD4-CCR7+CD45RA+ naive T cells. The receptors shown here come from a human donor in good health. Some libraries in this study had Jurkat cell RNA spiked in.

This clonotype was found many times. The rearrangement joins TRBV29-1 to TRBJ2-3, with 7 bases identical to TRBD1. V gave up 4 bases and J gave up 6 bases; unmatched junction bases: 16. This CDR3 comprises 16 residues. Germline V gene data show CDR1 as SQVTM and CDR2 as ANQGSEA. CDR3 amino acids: CSVGSGTEFLGDTQYF. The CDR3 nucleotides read TGCAGCGTTGGATCCGGGACAGAGTTTTTAGGGGATACGCAGTATTTT.

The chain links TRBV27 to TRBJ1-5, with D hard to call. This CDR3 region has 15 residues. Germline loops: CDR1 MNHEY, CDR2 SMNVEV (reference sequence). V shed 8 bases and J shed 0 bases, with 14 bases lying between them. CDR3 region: CASGLKGFSNQPQHF. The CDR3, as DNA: TGTGCCAGCGGTCTTAAGGGTTTTAGCAATCAGCCCCAGCATTTT.

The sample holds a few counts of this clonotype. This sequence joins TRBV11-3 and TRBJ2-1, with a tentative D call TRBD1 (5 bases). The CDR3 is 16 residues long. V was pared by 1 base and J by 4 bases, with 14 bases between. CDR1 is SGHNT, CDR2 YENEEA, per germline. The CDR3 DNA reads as TGTGCCAGCAGCTTAGGGGGCTACCCCCCTTACAATGAGCAGTTCTTC. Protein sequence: CASSLGGYPPYNEQFF.

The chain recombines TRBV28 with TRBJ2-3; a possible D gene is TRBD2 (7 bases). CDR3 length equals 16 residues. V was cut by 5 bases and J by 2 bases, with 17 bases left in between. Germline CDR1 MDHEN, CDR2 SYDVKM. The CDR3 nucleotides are TGTGCCAGCAGTCTCGAGTGGGGGGGCTCCACAGATACGCAGTATTTT. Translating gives CASSLEWGGSTDTQYF.

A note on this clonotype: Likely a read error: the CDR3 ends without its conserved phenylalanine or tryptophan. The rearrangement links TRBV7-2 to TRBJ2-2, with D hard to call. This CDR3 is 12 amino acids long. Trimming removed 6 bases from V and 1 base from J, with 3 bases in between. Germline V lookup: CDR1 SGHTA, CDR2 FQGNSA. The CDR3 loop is CASRMNTGELFI. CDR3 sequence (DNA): TGTGCCAGCAGAATGAACACCGGGGAGCTGTTTATT.

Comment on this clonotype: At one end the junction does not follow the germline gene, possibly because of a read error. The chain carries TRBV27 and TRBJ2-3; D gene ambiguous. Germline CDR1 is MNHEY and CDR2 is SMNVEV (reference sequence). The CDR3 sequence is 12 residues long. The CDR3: CASSPELVTQFF. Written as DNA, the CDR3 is TGTGCCAGCAGCCCGGAGCTAGTTACGCAGTTTTTT.

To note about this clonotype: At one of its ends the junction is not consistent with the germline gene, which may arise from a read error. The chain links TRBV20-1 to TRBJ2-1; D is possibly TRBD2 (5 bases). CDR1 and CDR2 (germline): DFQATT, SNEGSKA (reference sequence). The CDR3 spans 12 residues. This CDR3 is CRAPGEYNEQIF. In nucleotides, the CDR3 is TGCAGAGCCCCCGGGGAATACAATGAGCAGATCTTC.

This CDR3 reads CASSLGYPGPETEAFF. The CDR3, as DNA: TGTGCCAGCAGTTTGGGGTATCCCGGTCCGGAGACTGAAGCTTTCTTT. This chain connects TRBV27 to TRBJ1-1, with D unresolved. Germline assignment: CDR1 MNHEY and CDR2 SMNVEV (reference sequence). The ends were cut back, 3 bases at V and 5 bases at J, with 19 bases in the middle. The length of the CDR3 is 16 residues.

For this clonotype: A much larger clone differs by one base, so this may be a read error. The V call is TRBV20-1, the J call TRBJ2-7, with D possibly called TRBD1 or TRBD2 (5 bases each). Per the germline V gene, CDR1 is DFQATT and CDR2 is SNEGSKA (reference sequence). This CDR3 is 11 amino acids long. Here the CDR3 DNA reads TGCGGTGCCTTGTTGGGGGTCGAGCAGTACTTC. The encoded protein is CGALLGVEQYF.

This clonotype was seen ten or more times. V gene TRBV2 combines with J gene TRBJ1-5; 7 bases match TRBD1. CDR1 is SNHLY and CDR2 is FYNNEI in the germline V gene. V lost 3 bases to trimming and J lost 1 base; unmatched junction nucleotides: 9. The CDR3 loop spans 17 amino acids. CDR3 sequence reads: CASSDRQGEVSNQPQHF. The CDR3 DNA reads TGTGCCAGCAGTGACCGGCAGGGGGAAGTGAGCAATCAGCCCCAGCATTTT.